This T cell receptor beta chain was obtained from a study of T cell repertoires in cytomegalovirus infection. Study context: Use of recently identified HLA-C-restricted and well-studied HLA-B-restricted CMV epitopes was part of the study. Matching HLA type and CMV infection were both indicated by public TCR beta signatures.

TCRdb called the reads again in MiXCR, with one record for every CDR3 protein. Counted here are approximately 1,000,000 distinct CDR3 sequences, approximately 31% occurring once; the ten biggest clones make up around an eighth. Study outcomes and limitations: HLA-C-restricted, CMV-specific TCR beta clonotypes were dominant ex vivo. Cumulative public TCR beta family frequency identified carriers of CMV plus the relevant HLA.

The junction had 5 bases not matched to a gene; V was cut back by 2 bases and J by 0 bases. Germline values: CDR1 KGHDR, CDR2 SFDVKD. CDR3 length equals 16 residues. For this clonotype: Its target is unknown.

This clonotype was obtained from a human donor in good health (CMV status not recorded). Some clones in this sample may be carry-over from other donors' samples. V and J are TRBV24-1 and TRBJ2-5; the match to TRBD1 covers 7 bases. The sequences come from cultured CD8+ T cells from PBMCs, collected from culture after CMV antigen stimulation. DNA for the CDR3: TGTGCCACCAGTGATTCTTCCGGGACAGACCAAGAGACCCAGTACTTC. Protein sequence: CATSDSSGTDQETQYF.